This T cell receptor beta chain emerged from a study of blood T cell repertoires in COVID-19. Study-wide background: T cells, B-cell-depleted T cells, or PBMCs supplied cDNA or gDNA.

Study processing details: Reference gene primer amplification in the assay estimated nucleated cell counts. Sequencing was performed with immunoSEQ multiplex PCR; in TCRdb, only in-frame clones are kept and a portion is missing. That table is the source of V, J and clone size, and D and trimming were worked out from the DNA. Among a few hundred thousand clones, about 80% were seen once, and the ten largest hold more than 2%. This CDR3 is built from 14 residues. The V gene's germline CDR1 is SNHLY and CDR2 FYNNEI. V was trimmed by 3 bases and J by 3 bases, leaving 8 bases between them. The chain joins TRBV2 to TRBJ2-2; possibly TRBD1 for D (7 bases). The sequenced material came from peripheral blood. The TCR sequence derives from a woman in her sixties with acute or convalescent COVID-19. In DNA, the CDR3 is TGTGCCAGCAGTGACAGGGGGGACACCGGGGAGCTGTTTTTT. Encoded protein: CASSDRGDTGELFF.